This is a list of T cell receptor beta chains from one sample in a study of blood T cells in healthy people across ages. Via MiXCR, TCRdb re-called the 5' RACE reads, giving one row per CDR3 protein. This sample carries about 640,000 distinct CDR3 sequences, around 31% of them seen once, and the ten largest clones take 15% to 19%. Sequenced material: blood. These receptors were taken from a woman older than 75 in good health. Both conserved end residues are trimmed from each CDR3. Only some rows state a clone size, as once, few, many or a class for expanded clones.

>TRBV20-1|.|TRBJ1-1
SAPPGQGRGNTEAF
>TRBV5-5|.|TRBJ1-5
ASSLEFGGGNQPQH
>TRBV6-2/TRBV6-3|many|TRBJ2-1
ASSYSTAGGNEQF
>TRBV20-1|.|TRBJ1-1
SASSRGGTEAF
>TRBV4-2|many|TRBJ2-1
ASSQDSRGLIYNEQF
>TRBV28|few|TRBJ2-2
ASSSPQGVGTGELF
>TRBV9|few|TRBJ1-5
ASSVVWDRGVH
>TRBV4-1|once|TRBJ2-7
ASSQGPNRVYEQY
>TRBV20-1|few|TRBJ2-7
SATLTSGSPMGQY
>TRBV20-1|many|TRBJ1-2
SAPRDRVLYGYT
>TRBV6-5|many|TRBJ2-7
ASSKFSYEQY
>TRBV9|.|TRBJ2-4
ASSVGDSSMADTQY
>TRBV24-1|many|TRBJ2-2
ATSDGPGELF
>TRBV3-1|many|TRBJ2-3
ASSPATGDWDTQY
>TRBV9|many|TRBJ2-4
ASSVGQGGHIQY
>TRBV6-6|few|.
ASRELAGRIHEQY
>TRBV12-3/TRBV12-4|many|TRBJ2-5
ASSPGPSGGARETQY
>TRBV5-6|many|TRBJ2-7
ASSRDGESSYEQY
>TRBV11-1|many|TRBJ1-2
ASSSYRGDYGYT
>TRBV12-3/TRBV12-4|many|TRBJ2-3
ASSWGRNTDTQY
>TRBV30|.|TRBJ2-4
AWSGRGVGNIQY
>TRBV6-2/TRBV6-3|few|TRBJ2-5
ASRPPGPSLETQY